The 15 T cell receptor beta chains below all came from one sample that was sequenced in a study of T-cell memory formation after mild COVID-19. MiXCR, run by TCRdb on the 5' RACE reads, gives a single entry per CDR3 protein. The table lists around 450,000 distinct CDR3 sequences, approximately 20% of them singletons. The sequenced material came from PBMCs or a T cell subset sorted from them (not recorded which). These receptors all come from an adult woman who had mild COVID-19 (a few samples of this study predate the infection). Cell type and time point are not known.

CDR3 in amino acids: CASSQGQVETQYF. CDR3 sequence (DNA): TGTGCCAGCTCACAGGGACAGGTGGAGACCCAGTACTTC. The chain couples TRBV18 to TRBJ2-5; TRBD1 matches at 8 bases. J lost 5 bases, V lost 4 bases, and 3 bases had no gene match. Germline lookup yields CDR1 KGHSH and CDR2 LQKENI. This CDR3 has 13 amino acids.

The chain has TRBV7-2 and TRBJ2-5, with D perhaps TRBD1 (5 bases). The CDR3 is made up of 17 amino acids. Germline loops: CDR1 SGHTA, CDR2 FQGNSA. Trimming removed 7 bases from V and 0 bases from J, with 21 bases in between. CDR3 sequence reads: CASTPTRWTTYQETQYF. In DNA form, the CDR3 reads TGTGCCAGCACCCCGACCCGATGGACAACATACCAAGAGACCCAGTACTTC.

This clonotype was counted ten times or more. J is TRBJ2-7 and V is TRBV7-6, with a weak D call TRBD2 (6 bases). Germline assignment: CDR1 SGHVS and CDR2 FNYEAQ. The CDR3 has 16 amino acids. Trimming removed 4 bases at V and 4 bases at J, with 20 bases between. The CDR3 DNA reads as TGTGCCAGCAGCTCCGCCCGGGGACTGAAGGGATACGAGCAGTACTTC. Residues: CASSSARGLKGYEQYF.

The sample holds a few counts of this clonotype. The genes are TRBV5-1 and TRBJ1-4, with D tentatively TRBD1 (6 bases). Trimming shortened V by 1 base and J by 8 bases, and 12 bases separated the two germline ends. CDR1 SGHRS and CDR2 YFSETQ come from the germline V gene. The CDR3 length is 14 residues. The CDR3 here is CASSLRGSGEKLFF. CDR3 DNA: TGCGCCAGCAGCTTGAGGGGGAGTGGCGAAAAACTGTTTTTT.

CDR3 DNA sequence: TGTGCCAGTGGGGTTGACAGGGCCACTGAAGCTTTCTTT. This translates into CASGVDRATEAFF. The rearrangement uses TRBV19 and TRBJ1-1; 7 positions match TRBD1. V was clipped by 8 bases and J by 4 bases; unmatched bases: 7. The CDR3 consists of 13 residues. The germline gives CDR1 LNHDA, CDR2 SQIVND (reference sequence).

The chain recombines TRBV29-1 with TRBJ2-3; D unresolved. Germline CDR1 and CDR2: SQVTM and ANQGSEA. V lost 4 bases and J 3 bases, leaving 17 bases between the germline ends. This CDR3 spans 15 amino acids. CDR3 in amino acids: CSVVFGTFSTDTQYF. Here the CDR3 DNA reads TGCAGCGTTGTCTTCGGTACCTTTAGTACAGATACGCAGTATTTT.

The CDR3 spells CASSSLGSSNTEAFF. In nucleotides, the CDR3 is TGTGCCAGCAGCTCCCTGGGCTCCTCGAACACTGAAGCTTTCTTT. V gene TRBV7-3 combines with J gene TRBJ1-1; D gene uncertain. The germline V gene encodes CDR1 SGHTA and CDR2 FQGTGA. Trimming shortened V by 4 bases and J by 1 base, and 13 bases separated the two germline ends. The CDR3 has 15 residues.

This clonotype was counted only a few times. This rearrangement joins TRBV7-9 to TRBJ1-1; D possibly corresponds to TRBD1 (5 bases). Germline CDR1 and CDR2: SEHNR and FQNEAQ (reference sequence). There are 15 residues in the CDR3. V shed 1 base and J shed 3 bases, with 12 bases lying between them. CDR3 in DNA: TGTGCCAGCAGCTTAGAAGTAGGGGTGGACACTGAAGCTTTCTTT. It codes for CASSLEVGVDTEAFF.

DNA for the CDR3: TGTGCCAGCAGTTTTGTCGTCCACCCTGCTAGCGGGAGTCGGGCCGGGGAGCTGTTTTTT. This codes for CASSFVVHPASGSRAGELFF. The chain carries TRBV12-3 or TRBV12-4 and TRBJ2-2; 10 bases match TRBD2. Losses at the gene ends were 3 bases for V and 6 bases for J; bases not matched to a gene: 19. The CDR3 length is 20 residues.

This clonotype was observed many times. The V call is TRBV30, the J call TRBJ1-5; 7 bases align to TRBD1. CDR1 and CDR2 from the germline V gene are GTSNPN and SVGIG (reference sequence). The CDR3 length is 12 residues. Unmatched junction bases numbered 1, after V lost 3 bases and J lost 5 bases. The CDR3 DNA reads TGTGCCTGGAGGCAGGGGGATCAGCCCCAGCATTTT. It encodes CAWRQGDQPQHF.

This clonotype was observed a few times. The chain has TRBV9 and TRBJ2-7; 10 bases fit TRBD2. CDR1 is SGDLS and CDR2 is YYNGEE in the germline V gene. The length of the CDR3 is 15 residues. With 2 bases clipped from V and 1 base from J, the junction kept 3 bases outside the gene matches. The CDR3 loop is CASSVATSGSYEQYF. CDR3 DNA sequence: TGTGCCAGCAGCGTTGCGACTAGCGGGTCCTACGAGCAGTACTTC.

The chain links TRBV6-2 or TRBV6-3 to TRBJ2-7; D tentatively fits TRBD1 or TRBD2 (5 bases each). The length of the CDR3 is 15 residues. Germline V lookup: CDR1 MNHEY, CDR2 SVGEGT. The ends were cut back, 2 bases at V and 3 bases at J, with 14 bases in the middle. CDR3 bases: TGTGCCAGCAGTTACCTAGGGGACCGTTTCTACGAGCAGTACTTC. Encoded protein: CASSYLGDRFYEQYF.

V is TRBV14 and J is TRBJ2-3; TRBD2 might be the D (6 bases). V lost 3 bases, J lost 7 bases, and 20 bases lay in between. Germline CDR1 is SGHDN and CDR2 is FVKESK. This CDR3 comprises 16 residues. The CDR3 bases are TGTGCCAGCAGCCAGCCTTGGGAGGCAGGACTTTATACGCAGTATTTT. This translates into CASSQPWEAGLYTQYF.

The chain recombines TRBV11-2 with TRBJ2-1; no definite D call. Germline CDR1 reads SGHAT; CDR2 reads FQNNGV. The V gene lost 3 bases and the J gene lost 12 bases, with 18 bases spanning the gap. The CDR3 has 14 residues. The CDR3 nucleotides read TGTGCCAGCAGCTTTGGTTTCTCTGCGCCCGGGCAGTTCTTC. Translating it yields CASSFGFSAPGQFF.

This clonotype was observed a few times. This chain links TRBV7-2 with TRBJ2-5; D is possibly TRBD1 or TRBD2 (5 bases each). V dropped 5 bases and J dropped 7 bases, with 14 bases sitting between them. CDR1 SGHTA and CDR2 FQGNSA come from the germline V gene. CDR3 length: 13 amino acids. The CDR3 loop reads CASSTGTQGTQYF. In nucleotides, the CDR3 is TGTGCCAGCAGCACCGGGACGCAGGGGACCCAGTACTTC.